This T cell receptor (beta chain) was documented in a study of cytomegalovirus exposure and HLA in healthy donors. Study-wide findings and caveats: There were some V segments, including TRBV6-2 and TRBV6-3, excluded as indistinguishable.

This CDR3 is built from 13 residues. CDR1 is MNHEY and CDR2 is SVGAGI in the germline V gene. Trimming removed 3 bases from V and 0 bases from J, with 3 bases in between. At sampling all donors were nominally healthy, likely with unrecorded immune exposures. The count of this clone is one. The antigen is unknown. At the DNA level, this CDR3 is encoded by other sequences in the same sample as well. The PCR made use of 60 Vbeta and 13 Jbeta primers. Produced via immunoSEQ multiplex PCR; TCRdb's table is partial and in-frame only. The sample lists 85,000 to 120,000 clones; over 65% were seen once. The sequenced sample was PBMCs. This receptor was identified in a man between 35 and 55 years old in good health and CMV-seronegative. The rearrangement joins TRBV6-5 to TRBJ1-3; D gene ambiguous. For the CDR3, the DNA is TGTGCCAGCAGTTATCTCTCTGGAAACACCATATATTTT. Protein: CASSYLSGNTIYF.